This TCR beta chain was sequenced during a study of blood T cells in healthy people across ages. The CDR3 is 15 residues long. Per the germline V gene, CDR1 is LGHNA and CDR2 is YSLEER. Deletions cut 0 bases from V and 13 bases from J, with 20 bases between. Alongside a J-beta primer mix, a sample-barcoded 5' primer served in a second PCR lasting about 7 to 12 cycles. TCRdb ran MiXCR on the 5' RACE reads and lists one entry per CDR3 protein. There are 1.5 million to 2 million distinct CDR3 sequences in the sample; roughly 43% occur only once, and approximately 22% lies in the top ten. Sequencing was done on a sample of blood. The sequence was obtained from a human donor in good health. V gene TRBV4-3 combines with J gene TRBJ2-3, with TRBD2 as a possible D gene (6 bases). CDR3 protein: CASSQEPGVEHGEYF. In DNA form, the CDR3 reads TGCGCCAGCAGCCAAGAACCGGGAGTCGAACATGGAGAGTATTTT.